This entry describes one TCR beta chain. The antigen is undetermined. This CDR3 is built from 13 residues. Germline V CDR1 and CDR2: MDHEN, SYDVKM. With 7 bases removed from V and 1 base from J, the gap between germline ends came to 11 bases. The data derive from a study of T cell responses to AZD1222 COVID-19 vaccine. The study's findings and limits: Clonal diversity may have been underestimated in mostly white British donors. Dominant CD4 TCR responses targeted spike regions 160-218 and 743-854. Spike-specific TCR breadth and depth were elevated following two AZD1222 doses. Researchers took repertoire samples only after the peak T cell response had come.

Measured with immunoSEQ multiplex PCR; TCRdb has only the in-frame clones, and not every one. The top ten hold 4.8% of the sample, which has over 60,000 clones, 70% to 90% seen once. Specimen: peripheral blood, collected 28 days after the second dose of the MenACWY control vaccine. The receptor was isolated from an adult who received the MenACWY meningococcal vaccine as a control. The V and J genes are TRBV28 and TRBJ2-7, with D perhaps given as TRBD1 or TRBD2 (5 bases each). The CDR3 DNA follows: TGTGCCAGCAACGGGGCTCAGTCCTACGAGCAGTACTTC. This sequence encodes CASNGAQSYEQYF. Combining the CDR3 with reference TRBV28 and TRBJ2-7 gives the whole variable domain DVKVTQSSRYLVKRTGEKVFLECVQDMDHENMFWYRQDPGLGLRLIYFSYDVKMKEKGDIPEGYSVSREKKERFSLILESASTNQTSMYLCASNGAQSYEQYFGPGTRLTVT.